This TCR beta chain was captured in a study of blood T cells in healthy people across ages. Comment on this clonotype: Its antigen is not known.

Through a sample-barcoded 5' primer and a J-beta primer mix, a second PCR was run for 7 to 11 cycles. Using its own MiXCR run on the 5' RACE reads, TCRdb lists one record per CDR3 protein. This sample has about 290,000 distinct CDR3 sequences, with 25% to 30% found just once. The CDR3 sequence is 13 residues long. Trimming at V came to 6 bases and at J to 2 bases, leaving 6 bases not matched to a gene. The germline V gene has CDR1 DFQATT and CDR2 SNEGSKA (reference sequence). Broader study findings: No one knew whether donors had CMV, which possibly confounded expanded clonotype changes.

This clonotype originated in a woman in her seventies in good health. This chain uses TRBV20-1 with TRBJ2-5; TRBD1 matches 7 bases. Sequenced input: blood. The DNA for the CDR3 is TGCAGTGCCGTCCGGGACAGACAAGAGACCCAGTACTTC. Protein: CSAVRDRQETQYF.